This T cell receptor beta chain is from a study of blood T cell repertoires in COVID-19. Study-level information: PBMCs, B-cell-depleted T cells, or T cells provided the cDNA or gDNA that made up the material.

Study processing details: From reference gene primer amplification, estimates of nucleated cell counts were derived. Measured with immunoSEQ multiplex PCR; TCRdb has only the in-frame clones, and not every one. D and trimming were read from the DNA, whereas the V and J calls and clone size are those reported in that table. The repertoire consists of 65,000 to 80,000 clones, with around 80% occurring once and the leading ten covering about a fifth. V lost 8 bases, J lost 6 bases, and 17 bases stayed unmatched. The CDR3 length is 17 residues. Germline V gene lookup returns CDR1 GTSNPN and CDR2 SVGIG (reference sequence).

The gene calls are TRBV30 and TRBJ2-1; 12 positions agree with TRBD2. The receptor was isolated from a human donor in a cohort sampled during active COVID-19. The sequenced sample was peripheral blood. CDR3 coding DNA: TGTGCCCGGACACCTAGCGGGGGGGCCCTTCAGGGCAATGAGCAGTTCTTC. Translating it yields CARTPSGGALQGNEQFF.